Below, 32 T cell receptor beta chains from the same sample are listed, as sequenced in a study of T cell changes during pregnancy in multiple sclerosis. Data came from immunoSEQ multiplex PCR; TCRdb stores just in-frame clones and leaves some out. The table lists about 89,000 clones, over 90% of them singletons, with around 0.84% in the top ten. The sequences come from peripheral blood, collected in the third trimester of pregnancy. The origin of the receptors is a female donor with multiple sclerosis, enrolled in a pregnancy study.

V gene TRBV15 combines with J gene TRBJ1-2, with TRBD1 matching 8 bases. The CDR3 loop spans 15 amino acids. With V trimmed by 3 bases and J by 8 bases, 11 bases remained unmatched. Germline loops: CDR1 LNHNV, CDR2 YYDKDF (reference sequence). Here the CDR3 reads CATSSRPQGAWGYTF. The CDR3 DNA reads TGTGCCACCAGCAGCCGCCCGCAGGGGGCTTGGGGCTACACCTTC. Looking up the rest from reference TRBV15 and TRBJ1-2 gives the full variable domain: DAMVIQNPRYQVTQFGKPVTLSCSQTLNHNVMYWYQQKSSQAPKLLFHYYDKDFNNEADTPDNFQSRRPNTSFCFLDIRSPGLGDTAMYLCATSSRPQGAWGYTFGSGTRLTVV.

V gene TRBV7-8 combines with J gene TRBJ1-2; the match to TRBD1 covers 8 bases. The CDR3 length is 15 residues. Trimming removed 1 base from V and 6 bases from J; junction bases left unmatched: 7. Germline CDR1 is SGHVS and CDR2 is FQNEAQ. The CDR3 DNA is TGTGCCAGCAGCTTAGGGCCACAGGGGGTTAATGGCTACACCTTC. As protein: CASSLGPQGVNGYTF.

DNA of the CDR3: TGTGCCAGCAGCTCTCGTCCGGGACTAGAAAAGTACTTC. Protein product: CASSSRPGLEKYF. The V and J genes are TRBV9 and TRBJ2-7; 8 bases agree with TRBD2. CDR1 and CDR2 from the germline V gene are SGDLS and YYNGEE. The CDR3 spans 13 residues. V gave up 4 bases and J gave up 11 bases; unmatched junction bases: 11.

This chain links TRBV15 with TRBJ2-7; 14 nucleotides match TRBD2. V was pared by 1 base and J by 3 bases, with 2 bases of the junction left unmatched. Germline-derived CDR1 and CDR2 are LNHNV and YYDKDF (reference sequence). The CDR3 sequence is 16 residues long. CDR3 protein: CATSRVGTSGSYEQYF. The CDR3 coding sequence is TGTGCCACCAGCAGAGTGGGGACTAGCGGGAGCTACGAGCAGTACTTC.

This chain connects TRBV5-1 to TRBJ1-6, with D perhaps TRBD1 (5 bases). This CDR3 is 14 amino acids long. V lost 5 bases and J 5 bases, leaving 11 bases between the germline ends. Per the germline V gene, CDR1 is SGHRS and CDR2 is YFSETQ. CDR3 nucleotide sequence: TGCGCCAGCAGAGGGGCAGGAGATAATTCACCCCTCCACTTT. Protein sequence: CASRGAGDNSPLHF.

This clone was detected once. The chain is built from TRBV20-1 and TRBJ1-2; D is unresolved. The CDR3 is 11 residues long. The V gene's germline CDR1 is DFQATT and CDR2 SNEGSKA (reference sequence). The ends were cut back, 5 bases at V and 5 bases at J, with 9 bases in the middle. The CDR3 loop is CSAGALYGYTF. The CDR3, as DNA: TGCAGTGCTGGAGCCCTGTATGGCTACACCTTC.

V and J are TRBV5-1 and TRBJ2-7, with 9 positions matching TRBD1. The germline gives CDR1 SGHRS, CDR2 YFSETQ. CDR3 size: 15 residues. Trimming at V came to 3 bases and at J to 1 base, leaving 5 bases not matched to a gene. Here the CDR3 DNA reads TGCGCCAGCAGCTGGACGACAGGGGGTTCCTACGAGCAGTACTTC. Protein product: CASSWTTGGSYEQYF.

The V call is TRBV7-7, the J call TRBJ2-5; 9 nucleotides agree with TRBD1. Germline values: CDR1 SSHAT, CDR2 FNYEAQ (reference sequence). V shed 4 bases, J shed 3 bases, and the junction held 3 bases outside the gene matches. This CDR3 is built from 14 residues. The CDR3 bases are TGTGCCAGCAGCTCCGGGACAGGGAAAGAGACCCAGTACTTC. Residues: CASSSGTGKETQYF.

The chain combines TRBV28 with TRBJ2-7; 10 bases line up with TRBD2. The CDR3 spans 15 residues. Germline V gives CDR1 MDHEN, CDR2 SYDVKM. With V trimmed by 3 bases and J by 7 bases, 9 bases remained unmatched. DNA of the CDR3: TGTGCCAGCAGTTTGTCTAGCGGGAGTATAGGTGAGCAGTACTTC. The encoded protein is CASSLSSGSIGEQYF.

Regarding this clone: The same CDR3 is also encoded by other DNA sequences in this sample. The V call is TRBV7-9, the J call TRBJ1-1; TRBD1 aligns across 10 bases. Germline CDR1 and CDR2: SEHNR and FQNEAQ (reference sequence). J lost 4 bases, V lost 5 bases, and 4 bases had no gene match. CDR3 size: 14 residues. The CDR3 spells CASSMGQGSTEAFF. The CDR3, as DNA: TGTGCCAGCAGCATGGGACAGGGGAGCACTGAAGCTTTCTTT.

V usage is TRBV6-5 and J usage is TRBJ2-3, with D perhaps matching TRBD1 (5 bases). Germline V gene sequence: CDR1 MNHEY, CDR2 SVGAGI. Deletions cut 4 bases from V and 4 bases from J, with 9 bases between. The CDR3 totals 13 residues. The CDR3 sequence: CASSWLGADTQYF. The CDR3 nucleotides read TGTGCCAGCAGTTGGCTAGGGGCAGATACGCAGTATTTT.

The chain links TRBV30 to TRBJ2-7, with D tentatively TRBD1 (6 bases). The germline V gene has CDR1 GTSNPN and CDR2 SVGIG (reference sequence). Deletions cut 0 bases from V and 4 bases from J, with 7 bases between. The length of the CDR3 is 12 residues. Written as DNA, the CDR3 is TGTGCCTGGAGTGTCGACAGGTACGAGCAGTACTTC. Translation gives CAWSVDRYEQYF.

The chain has TRBV6-1 and TRBJ2-1, with TRBD1 identical over 8 bases. Trimming removed 3 bases from V and 8 bases from J; junction bases left unmatched: 9. Germline CDR1 and CDR2: MNHNS and SASEGT. This CDR3 is 15 amino acids long. The CDR3 nucleotides read TGTGCCAGCAGTGACCGGACAGGGAACTTCGATGAGCAGTTCTTC. Its protein is CASSDRTGNFDEQFF.

This clone showed up just a few times. The rearrangement joins TRBV19 to TRBJ1-1; possible D gene TRBD1, 5 bases. The CDR3 contains 13 residues. Germline values: CDR1 LNHDA, CDR2 SQIVND (reference sequence). V lost 9 bases and J 10 bases, leaving 21 bases between the germline ends. Here the CDR3 reads CASTLIPGVGAFF. In DNA form, the CDR3 reads TGTGCCAGCACCCTAATTCCGGGGGTTGGAGCTTTCTTT.

CDR3 amino acids: CASSKPVAGGGGEQFF. The CDR3 nucleotides read TGTGCCAGCAGCAAACCAGTAGCGGGAGGAGGTGGTGAGCAGTTCTTC. V and J are TRBV9 and TRBJ2-1, with 10 bases that match TRBD2. Germline assignment: CDR1 SGDLS and CDR2 YYNGEE. Trimming removed 4 bases from V and 9 bases from J; junction bases left unmatched: 13. The CDR3 totals 16 residues.

As regards this clone: At the DNA level, this CDR3 is encoded by other sequences in the same sample as well. The V gene is TRBV4-2, the J gene TRBJ2-7; 8 nucleotides match TRBD2. With V trimmed by 0 bases and J by 0 bases, 1 base remained unmatched. This CDR3 is 15 amino acids long. Germline V lookup: CDR1 LGHNA, CDR2 YNFKEQ. The CDR3 bases are TGTGCCAGCAGCCAAGATACTAGCGGCTCCTACGAGCAGTACTTC. Translating it yields CASSQDTSGSYEQYF.

V usage is TRBV29-1 and J usage is TRBJ1-4, with 8 bases fitting TRBD1. CDR3 length: 14 residues. Germline CDR1 SQVTM, CDR2 ANQGSEA. The trim removed 6 bases at V and 8 bases at J, leaving 11 bases unmatched. CDR3 amino acids: CSVGQTGVGEKLFF. The CDR3 DNA reads as TGCAGCGTCGGACAGACAGGGGTCGGCGAAAAACTGTTTTTT. Supplemented by reference TRBV29-1 and TRBJ1-4, the full variable domain reads SAVISQKPSRDICQRGTSLTIQCQVDSQVTMMFWYRQQPGQSLTLIATANQGSEATYESGFVIDKFPISRPNLTFSTLTVSNMSPEDSSIYLCSVGQTGVGEKLFFGSGTQLSVL.

This sequence joins TRBV4-2 and TRBJ2-6; 10 bases are shared with TRBD2. Losses at the gene ends were 4 bases for V and 0 bases for J; bases not matched to a gene: 0. This CDR3 contains 16 residues. Germline V CDR1 and CDR2: LGHNA, YNFKEQ. CDR3 sequence: CASSPSGSSGANVLTF. CDR3 nucleotide sequence: TGTGCCAGCAGCCCTAGCGGGAGCTCTGGGGCCAACGTCCTGACTTTC.

The J gene is TRBJ1-1, the V gene TRBV29-1; D is unresolved. V dropped 7 bases and J dropped 3 bases, with 18 bases sitting between them. CDR3 length equals 14 residues. Germline CDR1 is SQVTM and CDR2 is ANQGSEA. CDR3 amino acids: CSANLKIGDTEAFF. CDR3 DNA sequence: TGCAGCGCCAACCTGAAGATCGGGGACACTGAAGCTTTCTTT.

This chain joins TRBV5-6 and TRBJ2-1, with 10 bases aligning to TRBD2. Germline V gene lookup returns CDR1 SGHDT and CDR2 YYEEEE. J gave up 7 bases and V 6 bases, and 13 bases lay outside the gene matches. The CDR3 has 16 amino acids. This CDR3 is CASTRPSGRDSNEQFF. CDR3 DNA: TGTGCCAGCACCCGACCCAGCGGGAGGGATTCGAATGAGCAGTTCTTC.

The CDR3 coding sequence is TGTGCCAGTCTGGGTTTCGACAGCTTCTATGGCTACACCTTC. It specifies CASLGFDSFYGYTF. The chain recombines TRBV19 with TRBJ1-2; the D gene is possibly TRBD1 (5 bases). V lost 8 bases, J lost 4 bases, and 17 bases lay in between. The CDR3 runs to 14 residues. CDR1 is LNHDA and CDR2 is SQIVND in the germline V gene (reference sequence).

The chain uses TRBV28 and TRBJ1-1; D call uncertain. V was pared by 2 bases and J by 8 bases, with 9 bases between. CDR1 MDHEN and CDR2 SYDVKM come from the germline V gene. The CDR3 covers 12 residues. The DNA of the CDR3 is TGTGCCAGCAGTTTAAGCGGTTTAGAAGCTTTCTTT. Translating it yields CASSLSGLEAFF. Supplemented by reference TRBV28 and TRBJ1-1, the full variable domain reads DVKVTQSSRYLVKRTGEKVFLECVQDMDHENMFWYRQDPGLGLRLIYFSYDVKMKEKGDIPEGYSVSREKKERFSLILESASTNQTSMYLCASSLSGLEAFFGQGTRLTVV.

The chain has TRBV5-4 and TRBJ1-2; maybe TRBD1 (6 bases). Trimming stripped 0 bases from V and 4 bases from J, with 13 bases between. The CDR3 runs 15 residues. Germline CDR1 reads SGHNT; CDR2 reads YYREEE (reference sequence). CDR3 sequence: CASSLVGGASYGYTF. DNA of the CDR3: TGTGCCAGCAGCTTGGTTGGGGGGGCCAGCTATGGCTACACCTTC.

The J gene is TRBJ2-5, the V gene TRBV19; D may be TRBD1 (6 bases). Germline loops: CDR1 LNHDA, CDR2 SQIVND (reference sequence). The CDR3 has 13 amino acids. The germline V and J ends were trimmed by 4 bases and 5 bases, with 11 bases remaining between them. This CDR3 reads CASSNRARETQYF. The CDR3 bases are TGTGCCAGTAGTAACAGGGCTCGGGAGACCCAGTACTTC.

The chain recombines TRBV27 with TRBJ2-7; tentative D call: TRBD2 (6 bases). CDR3 length equals 13 residues. The germline V and J ends were trimmed by 5 bases and 1 base, with 9 bases remaining between them. CDR1 is MNHEY, CDR2 SMNVEV, per germline (reference sequence). The CDR3 loop reads CASSQGTSYEQYF. The CDR3, as DNA: TGTGCCAGCAGTCAAGGGACTTCCTACGAGCAGTACTTC.

The chain joins TRBV11-2 to TRBJ1-3; no clear D gene. Germline V gene data show CDR1 as SGHAT and CDR2 as FQNNGV. This CDR3 spans 14 amino acids. With 4 bases removed from V and 0 bases from J, the gap between germline ends came to 7 bases. DNA of the CDR3: TGTGCCAGCAGCTCTCAGTCCTCTGGAAACACCATATATTTT. Residues: CASSSQSSGNTIYF. Full variable domain (missing parts from reference TRBV11-2 and TRBJ1-3): EAGVAQSPRYKIIEKRQSVAFWCNPISGHATLYWYQQILGQGPKLLIQFQNNGVVDDSQLPKDRFSAERLKGVDSTLKIQPAKLEDSAVYLCASSSQSSGNTIYFGEGSWLTVV.

The gene calls are TRBV9 and TRBJ2-7; 11 bases are a match to TRBD2. From germline, CDR1 is SGDLS and CDR2 YYNGEE. The CDR3 runs 18 residues. V was clipped by 0 bases and J by 2 bases; unmatched bases: 10. CDR3: CASSVGLAGGSFTYEQYF. The CDR3 region has the DNA TGTGCCAGCAGCGTAGGGCTAGCGGGAGGTTCCTTCACCTACGAGCAGTACTTC.

J is TRBJ2-3 and V is TRBV4-3; TRBD1 might be the D (6 bases). This CDR3 has 13 amino acids. V gave up 1 base and J gave up 5 bases, with 7 bases separating them. In germline, CDR1 is LGHNA, CDR2 YSLEER. The CDR3 spells CASSQARGDTQYF. CDR3 DNA sequence: TGCGCCAGCAGCCAAGCCAGGGGAGATACGCAGTATTTT.

J is TRBJ1-3 and V is TRBV15; 7 nucleotides line up with TRBD1. CDR3 size: 13 residues. Germline-derived CDR1 and CDR2 are LNHNV and YYDKDF (reference sequence). The V gene end was trimmed by 6 bases and the J gene end by 4 bases; junction bases not matched to a gene: 3. The CDR3 region has the DNA TGTGCCACCAGGGACAGGTCGGGAAACACCATATATTTT. It specifies CATRDRSGNTIYF.

The chain employs TRBV27 and TRBJ2-7, with 7 bases matching TRBD1. The V gene end was trimmed by 5 bases and the J gene end by 6 bases; junction bases not matched to a gene: 4. Per the germline V gene, CDR1 is MNHEY and CDR2 is SMNVEV (reference sequence). The CDR3 length is 12 residues. The CDR3: CASSNRGSEQYF. As DNA, the CDR3 is TGTGCCAGCAGTAACAGGGGTTCCGAGCAGTACTTC.

The chain combines TRBV7-9 with TRBJ2-5; no clear D gene. The ends were cut back, 5 bases at V and 4 bases at J, with 11 bases in the middle. The CDR3 length is 13 residues. CDR1 and CDR2 from the germline V gene are SEHNR and FQNEAQ (reference sequence). CDR3 sequence (DNA): TGTGCCAGCAGCCCTTCGGGTGGAGAGACCCAGTACTTC. Its protein is CASSPSGGETQYF.

The chain carries TRBV28 and TRBJ2-7; 9 bases match TRBD2. Trimming took 2 bases from V and 4 from J; bases not matched to a gene: 12. The CDR3 length is 17 residues. Germline values: CDR1 MDHEN, CDR2 SYDVKM. The CDR3 bases are TGTGCCAGCAGTTTACCAAATAGGGCTAGCGGGATATACGAGCAGTACTTC. Its protein product is CASSLPNRASGIYEQYF.